This T cell receptor beta chain was sequenced during a study of regulatory T cells in long-lasting Graves disease. Time point given: newly diagnosed GD, antithyroid drugs for less than 3 months. Construction of the TCR library relied on RNA isolated from PBMCs. From each patient, nine milliliters of peripheral blood was drawn and collected into an EDTA anticoagulant tube. In building TCR beta libraries, iRepertoire HTBI primers were used together with Arm-PCR of CDR3 regions. TCRdb itself ran the multiplex PCR reads through MiXCR, one entry per CDR3 protein. The data show about 460,000 distinct CDR3 sequences, 13% to 15% seen once. The CDR3 loop spans 16 amino acids. After removal of 11 bases from V and 2 bases from J, the junction contained 12 bases not matched to a gene. Germline values: CDR1 ENHRY, CDR2 SYGVKD. The same sample was also studied in work on T cells in Graves' hyperthyroidism and ophthalmopathy.

The sequence was obtained from a woman aged 50 to 65 with Graves disease. The chain carries TRBV10-3 and TRBJ1-5, with 10 nucleotides matching TRBD1. Sequenced material: peripheral blood mononuclear cells (PBMCs), taken at new diagnosis, from a patient treated with antithyroid drugs. CDR3 protein: CAVVLWDRGGNQPQHF. As DNA, the CDR3 is TGTGCCGTAGTATTGTGGGACAGGGGAGGCAATCAGCCCCAGCATTTT.